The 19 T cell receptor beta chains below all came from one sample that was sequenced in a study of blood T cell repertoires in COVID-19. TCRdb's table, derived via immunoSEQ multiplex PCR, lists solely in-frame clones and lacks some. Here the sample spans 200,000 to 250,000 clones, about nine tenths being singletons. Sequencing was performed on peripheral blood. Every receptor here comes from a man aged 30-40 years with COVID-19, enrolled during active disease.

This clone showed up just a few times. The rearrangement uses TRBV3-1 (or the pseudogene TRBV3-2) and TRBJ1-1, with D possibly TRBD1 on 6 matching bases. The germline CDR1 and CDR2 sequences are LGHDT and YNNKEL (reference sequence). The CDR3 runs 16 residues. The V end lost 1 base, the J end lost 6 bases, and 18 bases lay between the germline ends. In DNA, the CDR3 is TGTGCCAGCAGCCAAGGATCCCCGAGGGGGAGCGCTGAAGCTTTCTTT. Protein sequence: CASSQGSPRGSAEAFF.

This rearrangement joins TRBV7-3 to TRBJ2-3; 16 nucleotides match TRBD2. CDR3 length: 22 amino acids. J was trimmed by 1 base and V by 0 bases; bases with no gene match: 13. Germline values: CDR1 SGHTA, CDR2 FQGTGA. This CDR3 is CASSLTPGLAGGSRRGTDTQYF. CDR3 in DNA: TGTGCCAGCAGCTTAACCCCGGGACTAGCGGGGGGGTCGAGACGAGGCACAGATACGCAGTATTTT.

The CDR3 spells CASSEQLSLNTEAFF. The CDR3, as DNA: TGTGCCAGCAGTGAACAATTGAGTTTGAACACTGAAGCTTTCTTT. This rearrangement joins TRBV2 to TRBJ1-1; D is unresolved. The V gene's germline CDR1 is SNHLY and CDR2 FYNNEI. Trimming removed 2 bases from V and 0 bases from J, with 10 bases in between. This CDR3 has 15 amino acids.

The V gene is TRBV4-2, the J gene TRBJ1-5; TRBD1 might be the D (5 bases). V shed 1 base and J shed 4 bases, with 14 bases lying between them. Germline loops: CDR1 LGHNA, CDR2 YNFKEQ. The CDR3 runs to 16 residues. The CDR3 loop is CASSQVPGLENQPQHF. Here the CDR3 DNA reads TGTGCCAGCAGCCAAGTCCCGGGACTCGAGAATCAGCCCCAGCATTTT.

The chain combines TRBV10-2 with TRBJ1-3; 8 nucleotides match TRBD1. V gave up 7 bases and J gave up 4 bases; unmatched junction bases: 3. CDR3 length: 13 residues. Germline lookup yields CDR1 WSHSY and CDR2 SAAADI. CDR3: CASTGTGGNTIYF. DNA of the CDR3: TGCGCCAGCACCGGGACAGGCGGAAACACCATATATTTT.

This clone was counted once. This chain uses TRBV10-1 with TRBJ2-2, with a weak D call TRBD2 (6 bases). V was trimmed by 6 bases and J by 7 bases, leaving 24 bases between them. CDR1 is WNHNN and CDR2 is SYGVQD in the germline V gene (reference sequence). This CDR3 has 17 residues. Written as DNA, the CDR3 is TGCGCCAGCAGCGGAGGGGCCCGGGTTCTACAAGGCGGGGAGCTGTTTTTT. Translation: CASSGGARVLQGGELFF.

For the CDR3, the DNA is TGTGCCAGCAGCGTAGAAGGGAGCGGTCAGCCCCAGCATTTT. Translated, it gives CASSVEGSGQPQHF. The genes are TRBV9 and TRBJ1-5; unclear D gene. Between the trimmed V and J ends, which lost 0 bases and 6 bases, there was a span of 10 bases. The germline V gene has CDR1 SGDLS and CDR2 YYNGEE. The CDR3 consists of 14 residues.

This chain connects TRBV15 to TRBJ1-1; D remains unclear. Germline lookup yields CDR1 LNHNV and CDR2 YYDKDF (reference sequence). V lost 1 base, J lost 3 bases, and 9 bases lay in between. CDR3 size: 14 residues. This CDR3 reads CATSRAGGYTEAFF. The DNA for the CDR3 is TGTGCCACCAGCAGAGCTGGCGGCTACACTGAAGCTTTCTTT.

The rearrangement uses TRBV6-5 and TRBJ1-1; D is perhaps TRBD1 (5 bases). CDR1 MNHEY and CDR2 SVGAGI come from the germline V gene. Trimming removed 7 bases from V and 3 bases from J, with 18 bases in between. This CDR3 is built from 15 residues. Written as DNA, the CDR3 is TGTGCCAGCACCGACCACGGGGGAGGGGACACTGAAGCTTTCTTT. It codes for CASTDHGGGDTEAFF.

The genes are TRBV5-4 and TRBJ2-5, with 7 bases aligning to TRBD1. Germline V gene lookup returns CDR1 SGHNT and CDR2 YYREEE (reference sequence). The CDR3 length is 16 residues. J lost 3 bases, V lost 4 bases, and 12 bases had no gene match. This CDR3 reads CASSGRDSEGEETQYF. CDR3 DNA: TGTGCCAGCAGCGGACGGGACAGCGAAGGGGAAGAGACCCAGTACTTC.

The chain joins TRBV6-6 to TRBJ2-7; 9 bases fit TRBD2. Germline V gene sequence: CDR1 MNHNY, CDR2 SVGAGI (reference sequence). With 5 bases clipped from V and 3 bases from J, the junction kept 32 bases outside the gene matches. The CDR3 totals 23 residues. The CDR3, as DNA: TGTGCCAGCAGTCCCTCCTTGCCCTTGTCGTGGCCTAGCGGGGATGGGTTGAGCTACGAGCAGTACTTC. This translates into CASSPSLPLSWPSGDGLSYEQYF.

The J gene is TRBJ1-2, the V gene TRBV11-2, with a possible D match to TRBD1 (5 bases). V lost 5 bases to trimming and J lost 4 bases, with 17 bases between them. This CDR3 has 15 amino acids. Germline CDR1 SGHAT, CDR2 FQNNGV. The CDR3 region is CASSPAGRLSYGYTF. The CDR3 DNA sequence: TGTGCCAGCAGCCCCGCGGGACGGCTATCCTATGGCTACACCTTC. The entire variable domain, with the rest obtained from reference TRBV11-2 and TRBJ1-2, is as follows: EAGVAQSPRYKIIEKRQSVAFWCNPISGHATLYWYQQILGQGPKLLIQFQNNGVVDDSQLPKDRFSAERLKGVDSTLKIQPAKLEDSAVYLCASSPAGRLSYGYTFGSGTRLTVV.

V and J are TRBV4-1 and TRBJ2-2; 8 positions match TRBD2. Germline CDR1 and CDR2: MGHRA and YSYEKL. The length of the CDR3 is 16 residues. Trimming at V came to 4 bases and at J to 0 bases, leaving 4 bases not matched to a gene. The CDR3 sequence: CASSPRTSPNTGELFF. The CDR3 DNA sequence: TGCGCCAGCAGCCCCCGGACTAGCCCGAACACCGGGGAGCTGTTTTTT.

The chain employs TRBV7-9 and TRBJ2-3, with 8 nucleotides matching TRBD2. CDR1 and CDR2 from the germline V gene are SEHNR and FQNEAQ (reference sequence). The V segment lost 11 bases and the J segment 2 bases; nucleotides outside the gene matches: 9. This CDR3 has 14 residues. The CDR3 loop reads CASFLLAATDTQYF. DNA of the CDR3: TGTGCCTCTTTCTTACTAGCGGCCACAGATACGCAGTATTTT.

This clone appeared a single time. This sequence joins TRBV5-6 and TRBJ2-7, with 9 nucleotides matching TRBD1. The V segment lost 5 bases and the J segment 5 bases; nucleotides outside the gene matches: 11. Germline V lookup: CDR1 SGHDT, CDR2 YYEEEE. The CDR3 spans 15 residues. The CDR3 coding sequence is TGTGCCAGCAGTCTAACTGGGACAGGGACCCACGAGCAGTACTTC. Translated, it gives CASSLTGTGTHEQYF. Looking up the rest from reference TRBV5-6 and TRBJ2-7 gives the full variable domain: DAGVTQSPTHLIKTRGQQVTLRCSPKSGHDTVSWYQQALGQGPQFIFQYYEEEERQRGNFPDRFSGHQFPNYSSELNVNALLLGDSALYLCASSLTGTGTHEQYFGPGTRLTVT.

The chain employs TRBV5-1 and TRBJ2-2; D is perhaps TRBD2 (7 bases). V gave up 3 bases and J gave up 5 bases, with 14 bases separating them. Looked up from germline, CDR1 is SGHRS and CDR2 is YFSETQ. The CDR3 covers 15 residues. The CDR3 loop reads CASSWGGTETGELFF. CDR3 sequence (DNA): TGCGCCAGCAGCTGGGGGGGCACAGAGACCGGGGAGCTGTTTTTT.

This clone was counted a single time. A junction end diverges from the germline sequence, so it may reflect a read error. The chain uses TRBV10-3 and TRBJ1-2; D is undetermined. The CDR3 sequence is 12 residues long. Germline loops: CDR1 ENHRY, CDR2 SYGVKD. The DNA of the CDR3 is TGTGCCATCAGTGAGTCTTTGGCCAGATTTCTTTTC. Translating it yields CAISESLARFLF.

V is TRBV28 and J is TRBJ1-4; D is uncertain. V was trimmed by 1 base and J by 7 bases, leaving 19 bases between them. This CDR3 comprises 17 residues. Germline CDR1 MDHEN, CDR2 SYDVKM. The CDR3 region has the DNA TGTGCCAGCAGTTTATTACGGCGGACTAGGACTTTTGAAAAACTGTTTTTT. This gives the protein CASSLLRRTRTFEKLFF.

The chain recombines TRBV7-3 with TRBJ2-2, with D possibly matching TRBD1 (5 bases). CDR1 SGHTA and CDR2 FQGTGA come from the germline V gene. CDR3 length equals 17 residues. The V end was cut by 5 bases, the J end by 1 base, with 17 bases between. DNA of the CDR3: TGTGCCAGCAGCGGTGATAGGTTCGGACAGAACACCGGGGAGCTGTTTTTT. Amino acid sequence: CASSGDRFGQNTGELFF.